The clone carrying this T cell receptor (beta chain) has ten or more counts. The antigen is undetermined. The data derive from a study of molecular identifiers for immune sequencing clone quantification. Study-level background: In replicates, the authors split RNA from roughly 20,000 or 100,000 naive CD8 cells five ways and sequenced four.

Germline CDR1 MNHEY, CDR2 SVGAGI. V lost 4 bases and J 4 bases, leaving 11 bases between the germline ends. CDR3 size: 14 residues. TCRdb reprocessed the PCR reads with MiXCR, giving one entry per CDR3 protein. There are some 13,000 distinct CDR3 sequences in the sample; 16% occur only once, and around 1.5% lies in the top ten. Libraries used about 18,000 to 1,000,000 sorted naive CD8 T cells and 10%, 30% or 50% RNA input. Whole-study results and caveats: Clonotypes topping 20 RNA copies carried over 97% of effector molecules but under 1% of naive ones.

What was sequenced was naive CD8+ T cells from blood, with Jurkat cell RNA spiked in. Documented subset: FACS-sorted CD8+CD4-CCR7+CD45RA+ naive T cells. The V gene is TRBV6-5, the J gene TRBJ1-3, with D unresolved. This receptor was obtained from a human donor in good health. Some libraries in this study had Jurkat cell RNA spiked in. The CDR3 DNA reads as TGTGCCAGCAGTTGGACCGACCAAGGAAACACCATATATTTT. Translated: CASSWTDQGNTIYF.